This T cell receptor (beta chain) was found in a study of identical twins. Study observations and caveats: Twin-shared out-of-frame alpha sequences showed excess low generation probability. It was cross-sectional statistical analysis, not following the same donors, that the conclusions relied on. Cord blood beta clonotypes that were abundant carried fewer insertions, and memory repertoires showed no such trend.

Addition of a universal primer site occurred through template switching, and cDNA carried unique molecular identifiers. A single record per CDR3 protein comes from TCRdb applying MiXCR to the 5' RACE reads. The table has about 330,000 distinct CDR3 sequences, 12% seen once. The CDR3 is 19 residues long. Germline CDR1 reads SGHVS; CDR2 reads FQNEAQ. V lost 4 bases to trimming and J lost 4 bases; unmatched junction nucleotides: 16. This clonotype was picked up a small number of times. What it binds is unknown. This same sample was also taken into another study, of yellow fever vaccine responses in identical twins.

Material for sequencing was CD8+ T cells sorted from blood. The chain combines TRBV7-8 with TRBJ2-7; 13 nucleotides line up with TRBD2. The TCR sequence derives from a woman between 18 and 29 years old in good health. The DNA for the CDR3 is TGTGCCAGCAGCTCAGATATGGGACTAGCGGGACCTTCCCTATACGAGCAGTACTTC. This codes for CASSSDMGLAGPSLYEQYF. Drawing the rest from reference TRBV7-8 and TRBJ2-7, the complete variable domain is GAGVSQSPRYKVAKRGQDVALRCDPISGHVSLFWYQQALGQGPEFLTYFQNEAQLDKSGLPSDRFFAERPEGSVSTLKIQRTQQEDSAVYLCASSSDMGLAGPSLYEQYFGPGTRLTVT.